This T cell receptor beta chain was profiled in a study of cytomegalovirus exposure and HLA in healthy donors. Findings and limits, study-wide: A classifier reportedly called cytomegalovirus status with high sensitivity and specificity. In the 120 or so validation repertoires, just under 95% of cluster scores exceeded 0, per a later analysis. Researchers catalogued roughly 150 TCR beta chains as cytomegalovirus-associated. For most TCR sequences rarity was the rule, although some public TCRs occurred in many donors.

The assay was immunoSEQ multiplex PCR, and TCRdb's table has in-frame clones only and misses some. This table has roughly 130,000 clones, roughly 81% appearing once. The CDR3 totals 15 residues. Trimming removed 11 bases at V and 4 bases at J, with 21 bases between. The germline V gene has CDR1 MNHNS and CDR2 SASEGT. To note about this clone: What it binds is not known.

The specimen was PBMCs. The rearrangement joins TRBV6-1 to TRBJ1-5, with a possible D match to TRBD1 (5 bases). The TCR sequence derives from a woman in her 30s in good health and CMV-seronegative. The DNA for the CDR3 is TGTGCCGGGGGACTGGGGTCGTTTAGTAATCAGCCCCAGCATTTT. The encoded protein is CAGGLGSFSNQPQHF.